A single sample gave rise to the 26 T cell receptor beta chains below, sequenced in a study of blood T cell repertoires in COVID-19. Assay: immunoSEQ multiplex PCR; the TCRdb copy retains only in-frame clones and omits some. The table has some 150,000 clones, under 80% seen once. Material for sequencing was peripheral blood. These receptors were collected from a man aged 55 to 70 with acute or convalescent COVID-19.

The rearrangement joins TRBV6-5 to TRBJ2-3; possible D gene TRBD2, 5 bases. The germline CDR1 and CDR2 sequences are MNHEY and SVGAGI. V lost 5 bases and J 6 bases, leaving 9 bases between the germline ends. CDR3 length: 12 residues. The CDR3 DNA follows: TGTGCCAGCAGTACCACGGGGGATACGCAGTATTTT. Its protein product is CASSTTGDTQYF.

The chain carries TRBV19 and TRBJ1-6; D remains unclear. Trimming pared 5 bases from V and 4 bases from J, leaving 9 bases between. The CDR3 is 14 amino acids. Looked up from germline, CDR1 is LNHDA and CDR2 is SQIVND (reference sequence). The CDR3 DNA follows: TGTGCCAGTAGTGGAGTTTCTTATAATTCACCCCTCCACTTT. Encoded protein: CASSGVSYNSPLHF.

CDR3 amino acids: CASSTRGLDPTDTQYF. The CDR3 nucleotides are TGTGCCAGTAGTACAAGAGGACTAGACCCCACAGATACGCAGTATTTT. The rearrangement joins TRBV19 to TRBJ2-3; 7 nucleotides match TRBD2. The CDR3 is 16 residues long. Germline assignment: CDR1 LNHDA and CDR2 SQIVND (reference sequence). The V gene end was trimmed by 4 bases and the J gene end by 2 bases; junction bases not matched to a gene: 9. The variable domain in full, completed from reference TRBV19 and TRBJ2-3, reads DGGITQSPKYLFRKEGQNVTLSCEQNLNHDAMYWYRQDPGQGLRLIYYSQIVNDFQKGDIAEGYSVSREKKESFPLTVTSAQKNPTAFYLCASSTRGLDPTDTQYFGPGTRLTVL.

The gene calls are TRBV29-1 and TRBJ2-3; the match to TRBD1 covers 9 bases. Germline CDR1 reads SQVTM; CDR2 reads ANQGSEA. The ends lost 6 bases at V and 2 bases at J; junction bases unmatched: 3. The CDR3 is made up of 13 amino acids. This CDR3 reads CSVTGGSTDTQYF. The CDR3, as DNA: TGCAGCGTCACAGGGGGCTCCACAGATACGCAGTATTTT.

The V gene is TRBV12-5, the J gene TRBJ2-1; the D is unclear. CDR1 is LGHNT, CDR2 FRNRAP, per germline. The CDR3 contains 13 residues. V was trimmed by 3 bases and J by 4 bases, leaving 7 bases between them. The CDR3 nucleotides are TGTGCTAGTGGTTTAAACAGATACAATGAGCAGTTCTTC. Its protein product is CASGLNRYNEQFF.

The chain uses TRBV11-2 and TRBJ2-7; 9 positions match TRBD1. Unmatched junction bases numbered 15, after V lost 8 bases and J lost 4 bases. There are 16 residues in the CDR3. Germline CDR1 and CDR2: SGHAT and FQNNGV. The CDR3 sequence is CASPPTSGTGSYEQYF. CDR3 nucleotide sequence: TGTGCCAGCCCACCGACGTCCGGGACAGGGTCATACGAGCAGTACTTC. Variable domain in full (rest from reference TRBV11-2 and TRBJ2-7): EAGVAQSPRYKIIEKRQSVAFWCNPISGHATLYWYQQILGQGPKLLIQFQNNGVVDDSQLPKDRFSAERLKGVDSTLKIQPAKLEDSAVYLCASPPTSGTGSYEQYFGPGTRLTVT.

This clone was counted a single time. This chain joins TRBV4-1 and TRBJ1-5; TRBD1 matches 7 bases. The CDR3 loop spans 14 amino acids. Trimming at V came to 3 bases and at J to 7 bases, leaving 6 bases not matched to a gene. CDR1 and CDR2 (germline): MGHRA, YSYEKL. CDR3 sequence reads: CASSQEGANQPQHF. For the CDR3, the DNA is TGCGCCAGCAGCCAGGAGGGGGCGAACCAGCCCCAGCATTTT.

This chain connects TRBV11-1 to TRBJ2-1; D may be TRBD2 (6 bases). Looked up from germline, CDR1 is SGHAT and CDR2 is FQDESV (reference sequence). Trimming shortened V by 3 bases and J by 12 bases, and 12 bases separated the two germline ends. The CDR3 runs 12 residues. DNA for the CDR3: TGTGCCAGCAGCTTTACCGACGGGGGGCAGTTCTTC. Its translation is CASSFTDGGQFF. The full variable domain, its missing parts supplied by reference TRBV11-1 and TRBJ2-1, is EAEVAQSPRYKITEKSQAVAFWCDPISGHATLYWYRQILGQGPELLVQFQDESVVDDSQLPKDRFSAERLKGVDSTLKIQPAELGDSAMYLCASSFTDGGQFFGPGTRLTVL.

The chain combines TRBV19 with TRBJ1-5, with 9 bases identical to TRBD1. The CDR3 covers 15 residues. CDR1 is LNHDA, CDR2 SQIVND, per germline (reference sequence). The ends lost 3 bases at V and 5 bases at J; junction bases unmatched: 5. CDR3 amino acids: CASSIWTGVDQPQHF. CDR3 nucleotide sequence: TGTGCCAGTAGTATTTGGACAGGGGTGGATCAGCCCCAGCATTTT.

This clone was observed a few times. The CDR3: CASSETPWVTQYF. In nucleotides, the CDR3 is TGCGCCAGCAGCGAGACTCCTTGGGTTACCCAGTACTTC. J is TRBJ2-5 and V is TRBV5-1, with no clear D. The V end was cut by 4 bases, the J end by 8 bases, with 15 bases between. This CDR3 contains 13 residues. CDR1 SGHRS and CDR2 YFSETQ come from the germline V gene.

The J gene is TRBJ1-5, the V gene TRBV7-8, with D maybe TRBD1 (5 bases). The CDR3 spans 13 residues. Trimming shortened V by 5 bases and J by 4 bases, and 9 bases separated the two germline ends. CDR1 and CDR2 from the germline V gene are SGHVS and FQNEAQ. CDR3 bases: TGTGCCAGCAGCATGACAGCGAATCAGCCCCAGCATTTT. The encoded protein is CASSMTANQPQHF.

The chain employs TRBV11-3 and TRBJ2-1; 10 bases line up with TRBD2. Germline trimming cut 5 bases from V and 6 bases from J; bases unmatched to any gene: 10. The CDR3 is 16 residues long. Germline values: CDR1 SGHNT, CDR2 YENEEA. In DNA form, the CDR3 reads TGTGCCAGCAGCCCTCGCGGAGCGGGAGGGTTCAATGAGCAGTTCTTC. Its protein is CASSPRGAGGFNEQFF.

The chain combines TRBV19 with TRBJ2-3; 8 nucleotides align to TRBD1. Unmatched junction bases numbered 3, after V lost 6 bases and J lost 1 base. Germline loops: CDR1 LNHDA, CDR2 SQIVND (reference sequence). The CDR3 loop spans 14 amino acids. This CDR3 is CASRETGGTDTQYF. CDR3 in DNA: TGTGCCAGTAGGGAGACAGGGGGCACAGATACGCAGTATTTT.

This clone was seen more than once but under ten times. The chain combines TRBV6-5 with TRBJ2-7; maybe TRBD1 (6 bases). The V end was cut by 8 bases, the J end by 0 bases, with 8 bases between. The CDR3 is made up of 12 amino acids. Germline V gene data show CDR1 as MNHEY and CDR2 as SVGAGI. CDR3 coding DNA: TGTGCCAGCGGACAGAGCTCCTACGAGCAGTACTTC. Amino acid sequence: CASGQSSYEQYF.

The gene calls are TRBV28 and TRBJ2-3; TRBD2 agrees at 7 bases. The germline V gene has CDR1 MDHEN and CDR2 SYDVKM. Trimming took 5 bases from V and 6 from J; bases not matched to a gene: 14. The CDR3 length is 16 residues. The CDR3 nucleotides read TGTGCCAGCAGTGAGCCAGGGCGCGGGAGAGCCGATACGCAGTATTTT. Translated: CASSEPGRGRADTQYF.

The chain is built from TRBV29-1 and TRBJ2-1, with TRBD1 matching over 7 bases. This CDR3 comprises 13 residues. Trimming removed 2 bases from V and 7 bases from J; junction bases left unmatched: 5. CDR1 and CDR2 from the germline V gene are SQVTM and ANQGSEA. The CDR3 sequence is CSVEKTQGNEQFF. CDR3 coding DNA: TGCAGCGTTGAAAAAACACAGGGGAATGAGCAGTTCTTC.

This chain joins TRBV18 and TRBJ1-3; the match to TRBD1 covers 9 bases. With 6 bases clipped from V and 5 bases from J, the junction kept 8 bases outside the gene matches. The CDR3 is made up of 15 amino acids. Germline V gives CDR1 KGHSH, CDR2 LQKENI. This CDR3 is CASSSGQGIRNTIYF. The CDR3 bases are TGTGCCAGCTCGAGCGGACAGGGGATCCGAAACACCATATATTTT.

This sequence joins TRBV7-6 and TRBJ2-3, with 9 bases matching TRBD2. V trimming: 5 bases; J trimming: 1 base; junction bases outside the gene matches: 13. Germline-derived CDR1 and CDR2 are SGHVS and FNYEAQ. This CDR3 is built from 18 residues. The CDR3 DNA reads TGTGCCAGCAGCCCGCTAGCGGGACTACATGGGCGCACAGATACGCAGTATTTT. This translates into CASSPLAGLHGRTDTQYF.

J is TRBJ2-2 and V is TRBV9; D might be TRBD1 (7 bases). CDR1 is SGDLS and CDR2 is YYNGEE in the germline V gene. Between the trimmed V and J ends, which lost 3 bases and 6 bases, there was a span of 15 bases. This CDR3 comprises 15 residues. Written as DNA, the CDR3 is TGTGCCAGCAGCGGACAGGGAGGAAAAGCCGGGGAGCTGTTTTTT. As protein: CASSGQGGKAGELFF.

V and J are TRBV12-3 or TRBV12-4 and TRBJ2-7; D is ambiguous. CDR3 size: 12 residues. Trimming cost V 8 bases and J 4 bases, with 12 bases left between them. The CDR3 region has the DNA TGTGCCAGCTCCCAGGAAATATACGAGCAGTACTTC. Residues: CASSQEIYEQYF.

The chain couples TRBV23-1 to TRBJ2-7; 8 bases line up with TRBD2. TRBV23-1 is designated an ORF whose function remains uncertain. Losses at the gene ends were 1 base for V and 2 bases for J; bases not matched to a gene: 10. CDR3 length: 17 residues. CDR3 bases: TGCGCCAGCAGTCAATATCGAGTTAGCGGGGTAACCTACGAGCAGTACTTC. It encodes CASSQYRVSGVTYEQYF.

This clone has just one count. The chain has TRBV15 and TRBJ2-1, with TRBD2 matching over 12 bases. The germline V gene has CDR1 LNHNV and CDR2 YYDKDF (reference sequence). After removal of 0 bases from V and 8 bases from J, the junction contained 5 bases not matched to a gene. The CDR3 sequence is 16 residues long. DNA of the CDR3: TGTGCCACCAGCAGAGAACGACTAGCGGGAGTCGATGAGCAGTTCTTC. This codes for CATSRERLAGVDEQFF.

This chain's CDR3 is CASGGAFGEKLFF. The CDR3 nucleotides read TGTGCCAGCGGTGGGGCTTTCGGTGAAAAACTGTTTTTT. V gene TRBV28 combines with J gene TRBJ1-4; TRBD1 might be the D (5 bases). The CDR3 has 13 residues. Germline V CDR1 and CDR2: MDHEN, SYDVKM. The V end lost 8 bases, the J end lost 7 bases, and 14 bases lay between the germline ends.

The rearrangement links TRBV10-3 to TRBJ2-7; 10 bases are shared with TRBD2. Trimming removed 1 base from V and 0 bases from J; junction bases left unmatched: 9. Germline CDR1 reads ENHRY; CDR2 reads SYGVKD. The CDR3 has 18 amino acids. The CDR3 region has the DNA TGTGCCATCAGTGAGTTATCTAGCGGGAGTTTTGGCTCCTACGAGCAGTACTTC. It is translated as CAISELSSGSFGSYEQYF.

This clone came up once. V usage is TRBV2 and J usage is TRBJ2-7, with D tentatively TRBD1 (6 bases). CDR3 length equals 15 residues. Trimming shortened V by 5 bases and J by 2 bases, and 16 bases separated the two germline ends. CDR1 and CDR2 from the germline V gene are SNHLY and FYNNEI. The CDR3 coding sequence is TGTGCCAGCAGTATACAGGGTACCCCCGCCTACGAGCAGTACTTC. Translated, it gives CASSIQGTPAYEQYF.

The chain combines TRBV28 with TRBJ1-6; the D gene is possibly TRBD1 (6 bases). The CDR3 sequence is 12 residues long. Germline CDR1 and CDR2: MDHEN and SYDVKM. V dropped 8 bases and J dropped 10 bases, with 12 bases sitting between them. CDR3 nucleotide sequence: TGTGCCAGCGCCCAGGGGCACTCACCCCTCCACTTT. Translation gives CASAQGHSPLHF.